Below are 13 T cell receptor beta chains sequenced from a single sample in a study of spatial heterogeneity in lung cancer. General observations from the study: Tumor mutation count correlated with how many alpha and beta TCRs expanded intratumorally.

No antigen has been identified for these receptors. As to time point: sample taken at primary tumor resection. TCRdb processed the 5' RACE reads anew with MiXCR; each CDR3 protein has one entry. Among over 8,500 distinct CDR3 sequences listed, 5.2% were seen once. The sample here was lung tumor tissue, taken at surgery. These receptors all stem from a male donor with early-stage non-small cell lung cancer.

Turning to this clonotype: This beta chain came through as a stray read in a library set up for alpha chains, and its size says little. This chain joins TRBV3-1 and TRBJ2-1; 8 nucleotides align to TRBD2. Germline V lookup: CDR1 LGHDT, CDR2 YNNKEL (reference sequence). This CDR3 comprises 14 residues. The V gene end was trimmed by 4 bases and the J gene end by 9 bases; junction bases not matched to a gene: 8. CDR3 bases: TGTGCCAGCAGCCCTCACGGGGGGGCTGGTGAGCAGTTCTTC. It translates to CASSPHGGAGEQFF.

This clonotype was seen ten or more times. The library was designed around alpha chains, so this beta chain is a stray read whose abundance carries little weight. The V and J genes are TRBV4-2 and TRBJ2-1; 9 bases agree with TRBD2. With 0 bases clipped from V and 0 bases from J, the junction kept 0 bases outside the gene matches. The CDR3 sequence is 16 residues long. The V gene's germline CDR1 is LGHNA and CDR2 YNFKEQ. CDR3 protein: CASSQDSGGSYNEQFF. The CDR3 region has the DNA TGTGCCAGCAGCCAAGATAGCGGGGGCTCCTACAATGAGCAGTTCTTC.

This clonotype was detected ten times or more. Since it is a stray read in a library aimed at alpha chains, this beta chain has a size that is not meaningful. V is TRBV29-1 and J is TRBJ2-3, with a tentative D call TRBD2 (6 bases). CDR3 length equals 13 residues. With 7 bases removed from V and 3 bases from J, the gap between germline ends came to 14 bases. CDR1 and CDR2 from the germline V gene are SQVTM and ANQGSEA. The CDR3: CSAQGGVTDTQYF. In DNA, the CDR3 is TGCAGCGCGCAGGGCGGGGTGACAGATACGCAGTATTTT.

This clonotype was seen repeatedly, ten times or more. Found in a library prepared for alpha chains, this beta chain is an off-target read, and its abundance has little meaning. This chain joins TRBV2 and TRBJ2-7; TRBD2 matches 9 bases. The CDR3 runs 16 residues. V lost 2 bases to trimming and J lost 1 base; unmatched junction nucleotides: 6. Germline assignment: CDR1 SNHLY and CDR2 FYNNEI. CDR3 nucleotides: TGTGCCAGCAGTGAAAGGACCGCGGGGGGGTCCTACGAGCAGTACTTC. Protein product: CASSERTAGGSYEQYF.

This clonotype was counted ten times or more. Because this beta chain is a stray read in a library intended to capture alpha chains, its abundance should not be given much weight. This chain connects TRBV19 to TRBJ2-3; TRBD1 might be the D (6 bases). The CDR3 spans 16 residues. CDR1 is LNHDA and CDR2 is SQIVND in the germline V gene (reference sequence). V gave up 3 bases and J gave up 1 base, with 14 bases separating them. CDR3 coding DNA: TGTGCCAGTAGTATTTCGGGACATCGCCGCACAGATACGCAGTATTTT. Its protein product is CASSISGHRRTDTQYF. The whole variable domain, filled in from reference TRBV19 and TRBJ2-3, reads DGGITQSPKYLFRKEGQNVTLSCEQNLNHDAMYWYRQDPGQGLRLIYYSQIVNDFQKGDIAEGYSVSREKKESFPLTVTSAQKNPTAFYLCASSISGHRRTDTQYFGPGTRLTVL.

The table lists this clonotype with many counts. This beta chain represents an off-target read in a library built for alpha chains; its size is of limited meaning. The chain links TRBV6-1 to TRBJ1-3; D unresolved. The germline CDR1 and CDR2 sequences are MNHNS and SASEGT. V was pared by 3 bases and J by 4 bases, with 7 bases between. This CDR3 region has 13 residues. The CDR3 protein is CASSDLGGNTIYF. The DNA of the CDR3 is TGTGCCAGCAGTGATCTGGGAGGAAACACCATATATTTT.

This clonotype was observed at least ten times. This beta chain is a stray sequence in a library constructed for alpha chains; its clone size is not meaningful. The rearrangement joins TRBV6-6 to TRBJ1-3, with D perhaps TRBD1 (5 bases). The V end lost 4 bases, the J end lost 0 bases, and 13 bases lay between the germline ends. CDR3 size: 16 residues. Germline CDR1 MNHNY, CDR2 SVGAGI (reference sequence). The CDR3 DNA reads as TGTGCCAGCAGTTCGCCAGGGCCGAACTCTGGAAACACCATATATTTT. Translating gives CASSSPGPNSGNTIYF.

In this sample, this clonotype is medium-sized (0.01 to 0.1%). Being off target in a library aimed at alpha chains, this beta chain has a size of little meaning. This chain connects TRBV24-1 to TRBJ2-2; no clear D. The CDR3 loop spans 14 amino acids. V dropped 0 bases and J dropped 3 bases, with 4 bases sitting between them. From germline, CDR1 is KGHDR and CDR2 SFDVKD. The CDR3 reads CATSDLSDTGELFF. The DNA of the CDR3 is TGTGCCACCAGTGATTTGAGCGACACCGGGGAGCTGTTTTTT.

This clonotype was counted many times. This beta chain slipped into a library made for alpha chains as a stray read, so its size is not meaningful. The chain employs TRBV12-3 or TRBV12-4 and TRBJ1-5; no clear D gene. The V end lost 2 bases, the J end lost 1 base, and 3 bases lay between the germline ends. The CDR3 is 13 amino acids. The CDR3 sequence: CASSLQSNQPQHF. The CDR3 nucleotides read TGTGCCAGCAGTTTACAGAGCAATCAGCCCCAGCATTTT.

Ten or more counts support this clonotype. Being off target in a library aimed at alpha chains, this beta chain has a size of little meaning. The chain joins TRBV12-3 or TRBV12-4 to TRBJ2-5, with 9 bases fitting TRBD1. Trimming at V came to 5 bases and at J to 1 base, leaving 14 bases not matched to a gene. The CDR3 spans 18 residues. The CDR3 nucleotides are TGTGCCAGCAGTAAAAACGGACAGGGGAAGAGAGGCCAAGAGACCCAGTACTTC. It codes for CASSKNGQGKRGQETQYF.

Ten or more counts support this clonotype. Within a library made for alpha chains, this beta chain is off target, and its count is uninformative. The chain recombines TRBV7-9 with TRBJ2-3; D gene ambiguous. There are 14 residues in the CDR3. Germline V gene lookup returns CDR1 SEHNR and CDR2 FQNEAQ (reference sequence). The V end was cut by 9 bases, the J end by 4 bases, with 17 bases between. This CDR3 is CASVSGSVADTQYF. The CDR3 DNA sequence: TGTGCCAGTGTGTCGGGCTCAGTAGCAGATACGCAGTATTTT.

This clonotype was detected ten times or more. The library was prepared for alpha chains; this beta chain is a stray read, so its frequency means little. This chain connects TRBV6-1 to TRBJ2-3; D is perhaps TRBD2 (5 bases). The germline CDR1 and CDR2 sequences are MNHNS and SASEGT. This CDR3 spans 15 amino acids. V lost 6 bases and J lost 4, with 17 bases in between. The CDR3 here is CASSRDSHGADTQYF. The CDR3 coding sequence is TGTGCCAGCAGCCGAGACTCCCACGGGGCAGATACGCAGTATTTT.

This clonotype appeared many times. This beta chain is a stray sequence in a library constructed for alpha chains; its clone size is not meaningful. This chain's CDR3 is CSARPTRTGSGEQYF. The CDR3 bases are TGCAGTGCTAGACCCACAAGAACGGGGTCTGGGGAGCAGTACTTC. J is TRBJ2-7 and V is TRBV20-1, with D maybe TRBD2 (5 bases). CDR3 length: 15 residues. V was trimmed by 2 bases and J by 7 bases, leaving 21 bases between them. Looked up from germline, CDR1 is DFQATT and CDR2 is SNEGSKA (reference sequence).